This entry lists 3 T cell receptor beta chains sequenced from one sample in a study of blood T cell repertoires in COVID-19. Using immunoSEQ multiplex PCR, the repertoire was profiled, and TCRdb retains in-frame clones only, with some absent. Here the sample spans about 120,000 clones, 60% to 85% being singletons. The sample consisted of peripheral blood. The receptors originated from a man in his 70s with acute or convalescent COVID-19.

There are a few counts of this clone. CDR3 loop: CASSLGGGEEKLFF. The CDR3 DNA sequence: TGCGCCAGCAGCTTGGGAGGGGGTGAGGAAAAACTGTTTTTT. The V and J genes are TRBV5-1 and TRBJ1-4, with a possible D match to TRBD1 (6 bases). Germline loops: CDR1 SGHRS, CDR2 YFSETQ. Trimming shortened V by 0 bases and J by 8 bases, and 11 bases separated the two germline ends. The length of the CDR3 is 14 residues.

This clone came up a few times. The chain combines TRBV18 with TRBJ2-1, with 8 bases identical to TRBD2. The V gene end was trimmed by 1 base and the J gene end by 7 bases; junction bases not matched to a gene: 9. Germline CDR1 reads KGHSH; CDR2 reads LQKENI. The CDR3 spans 16 residues. CDR3 sequence (DNA): TGTGCCAGCTCACCACAATCCGGGGGGGCAAGGAATGAGCAGTTCTTC. Protein product: CASSPQSGGARNEQFF. The complete variable domain, with remaining parts taken from reference TRBV18 and TRBJ2-1, reads NAGVMQNPRHLVRRRGQEARLRCSPMKGHSHVYWYRQLPEEGLKFMVYLQKENIIDESGMPKERFSAEFPKEGPSILRIQQVVRGDSAAYFCASSPQSGGARNEQFFGPGTRLTVL.

This chain uses TRBV7-2 with TRBJ1-5, with D maybe TRBD1 (5 bases). V lost 2 bases and J 6 bases, leaving 14 bases between the germline ends. Per the germline V gene, CDR1 is SGHTA and CDR2 is FQGNSA. This CDR3 region has 15 residues. DNA for the CDR3: TGTGCCAGCAGCTTATGGGCAGGGAGGACTCAGCCCCAGCATTTT. The encoded protein is CASSLWAGRTQPQHF.